This T cell receptor (beta chain) was recovered during a study of CD8 T cells in Susac syndrome. The germline CDR1 and CDR2 sequences are SQVTM and ANQGSEA. With 4 bases removed from V and 4 bases from J, the gap between germline ends came to 8 bases. CDR3 length: 12 residues. Of note for this clonotype: Its antigen is not known.

Study results and caveats: The Susac syndrome CD4+ T cell repertoires displayed no clonal expansion.

Random hexamers were used to reverse transcribe the RNA input (about 0.5 to 1 ug). In TCRdb, the immunoSEQ multiplex PCR reads were re-called with MiXCR into one record per CDR3 protein. This table holds about 120,000 distinct CDR3 sequences, just over 95% found once. Susac syndrome patients met recently defined diagnostic criteria for definite or probable disease. This TCR was sampled from a human donor with Susac syndrome. This sequence joins TRBV29-1 and TRBJ1-5, with D perhaps TRBD1 (5 bases). Sequencing was performed on CD4+ T cells from PBMCs. The CDR3 DNA sequence: TGCAGCGTTGGGGACGGGAATCAGCCCCAGCATTTT. It encodes CSVGDGNQPQHF.